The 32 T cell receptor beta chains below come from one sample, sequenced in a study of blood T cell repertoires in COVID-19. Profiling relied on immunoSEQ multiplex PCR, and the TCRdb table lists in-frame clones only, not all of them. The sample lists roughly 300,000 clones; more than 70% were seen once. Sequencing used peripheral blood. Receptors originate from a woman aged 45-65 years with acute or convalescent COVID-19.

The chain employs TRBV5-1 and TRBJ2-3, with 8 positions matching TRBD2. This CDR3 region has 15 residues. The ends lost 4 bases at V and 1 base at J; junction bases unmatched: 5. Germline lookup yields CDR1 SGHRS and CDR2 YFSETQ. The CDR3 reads CASSPMTSGTDTQYF. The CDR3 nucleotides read TGCGCCAGCAGCCCTATGACTAGCGGCACAGATACGCAGTATTTT. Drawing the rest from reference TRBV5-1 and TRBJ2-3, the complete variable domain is KAGVTQTPRYLIKTRGQQVTLSCSPISGHRSVSWYQQTPGQGLQFLFEYFSETQRNKGNFPGRFSGRQFSNSRSEMNVSTLELGDSALYLCASSPMTSGTDTQYFGPGTRLTVL.

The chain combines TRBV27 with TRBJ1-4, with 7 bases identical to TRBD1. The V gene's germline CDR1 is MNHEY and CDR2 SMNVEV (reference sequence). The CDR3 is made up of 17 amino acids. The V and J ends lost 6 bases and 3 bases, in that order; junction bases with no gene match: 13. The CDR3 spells CASRSGTGAIANEKLFF. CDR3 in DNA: TGTGCCAGCAGGTCGGGCACAGGGGCTATTGCTAATGAAAAACTGTTTTTT.

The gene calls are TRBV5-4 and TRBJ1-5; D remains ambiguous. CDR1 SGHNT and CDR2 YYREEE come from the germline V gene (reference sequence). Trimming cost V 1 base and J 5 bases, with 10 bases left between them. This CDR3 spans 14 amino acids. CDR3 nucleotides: TGTGCCAGCAGCTTGAACGGGGTGGATCAGCCCCAGCATTTT. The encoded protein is CASSLNGVDQPQHF.

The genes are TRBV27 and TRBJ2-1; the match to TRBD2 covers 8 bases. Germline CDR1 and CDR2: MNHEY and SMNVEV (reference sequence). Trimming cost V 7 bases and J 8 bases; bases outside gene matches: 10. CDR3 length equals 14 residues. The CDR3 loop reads CASKGGAGVDEQFF. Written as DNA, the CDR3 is TGTGCCAGCAAGGGCGGAGCGGGAGTGGATGAGCAGTTCTTC.

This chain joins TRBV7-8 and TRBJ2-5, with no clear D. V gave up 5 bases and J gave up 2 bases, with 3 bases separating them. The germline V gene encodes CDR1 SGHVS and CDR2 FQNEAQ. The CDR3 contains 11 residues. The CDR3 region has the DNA TGTGCCAGCAGCCTACAAGAGACCCAGTACTTC. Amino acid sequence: CASSLQETQYF. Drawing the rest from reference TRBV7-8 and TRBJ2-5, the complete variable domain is GAGVSQSPRYKVAKRGQDVALRCDPISGHVSLFWYQQALGQGPEFLTYFQNEAQLDKSGLPSDRFFAERPEGSVSTLKIQRTQQEDSAVYLCASSLQETQYFGPGTRLLVL.

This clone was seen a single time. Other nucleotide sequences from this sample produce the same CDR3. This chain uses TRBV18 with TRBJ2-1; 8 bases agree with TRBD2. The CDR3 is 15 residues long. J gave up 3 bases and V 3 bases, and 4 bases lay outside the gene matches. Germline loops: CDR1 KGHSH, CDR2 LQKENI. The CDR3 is CASSPTSGGYNEQFF. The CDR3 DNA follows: TGTGCCAGCTCACCTACTAGCGGAGGCTACAATGAGCAGTTCTTC.

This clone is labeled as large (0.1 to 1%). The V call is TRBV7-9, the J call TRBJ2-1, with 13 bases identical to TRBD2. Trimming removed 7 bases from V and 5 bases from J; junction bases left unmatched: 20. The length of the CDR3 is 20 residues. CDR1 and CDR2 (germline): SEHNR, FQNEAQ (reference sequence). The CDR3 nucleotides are TGTGCCAGCACCTCTTCGCCTGGGACTAGCGGGACCAAGGGGCACAATGAGCAGTTCTTC. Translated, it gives CASTSSPGTSGTKGHNEQFF.

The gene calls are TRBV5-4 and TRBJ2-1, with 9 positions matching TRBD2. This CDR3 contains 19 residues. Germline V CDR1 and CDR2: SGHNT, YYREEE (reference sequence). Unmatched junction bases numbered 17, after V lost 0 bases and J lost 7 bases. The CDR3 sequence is CASSLAGGATTSGWNEQFF. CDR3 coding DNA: TGTGCCAGCAGCTTGGCTGGGGGGGCCACTACTAGCGGGTGGAATGAGCAGTTCTTC. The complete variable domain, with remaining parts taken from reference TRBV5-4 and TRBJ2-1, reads ETGVTQSPTHLIKTRGQQVTLRCSSQSGHNTVSWYQQALGQGPQFIFQYYREEENGRGNFPPRFSGLQFPNYSSELNVNALELDDSALYLCASSLAGGATTSGWNEQFFGPGTRLTVL.

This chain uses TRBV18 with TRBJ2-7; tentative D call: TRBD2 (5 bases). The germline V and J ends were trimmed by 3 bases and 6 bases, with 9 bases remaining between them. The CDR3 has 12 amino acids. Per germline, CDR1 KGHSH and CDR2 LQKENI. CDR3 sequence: CASSPVRGEQYF. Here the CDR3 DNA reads TGTGCCAGCTCACCTGTCCGGGGCGAGCAGTACTTC.

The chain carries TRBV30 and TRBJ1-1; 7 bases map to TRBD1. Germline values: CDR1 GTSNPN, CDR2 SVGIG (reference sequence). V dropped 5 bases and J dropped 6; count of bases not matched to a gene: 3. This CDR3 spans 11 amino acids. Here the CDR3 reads CAWDRVAEAFF. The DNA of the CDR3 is TGTGCCTGGGACAGGGTCGCTGAAGCTTTCTTT.

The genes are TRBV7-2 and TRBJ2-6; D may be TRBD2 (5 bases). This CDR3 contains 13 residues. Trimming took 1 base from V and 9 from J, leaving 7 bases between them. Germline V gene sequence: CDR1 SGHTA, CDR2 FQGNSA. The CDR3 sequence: CASSLDRGNVLTF. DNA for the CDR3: TGTGCCAGCAGCTTAGATCGGGGCAACGTCCTGACTTTC.

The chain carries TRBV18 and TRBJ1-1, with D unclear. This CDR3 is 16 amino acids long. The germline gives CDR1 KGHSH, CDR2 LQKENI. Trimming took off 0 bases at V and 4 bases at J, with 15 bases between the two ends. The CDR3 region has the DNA TGTGCCAGCTCACCACCGGAGCGCCTTTTGGGCACTGAAGCTTTCTTT. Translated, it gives CASSPPERLLGTEAFF.

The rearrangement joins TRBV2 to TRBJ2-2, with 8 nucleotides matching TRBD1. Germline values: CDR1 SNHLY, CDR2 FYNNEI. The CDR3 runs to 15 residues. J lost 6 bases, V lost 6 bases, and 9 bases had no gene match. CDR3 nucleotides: TGTGCCAGCAGGGATCGGACAGGGTACGCCGGGGAGCTGTTTTTT. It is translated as CASRDRTGYAGELFF.

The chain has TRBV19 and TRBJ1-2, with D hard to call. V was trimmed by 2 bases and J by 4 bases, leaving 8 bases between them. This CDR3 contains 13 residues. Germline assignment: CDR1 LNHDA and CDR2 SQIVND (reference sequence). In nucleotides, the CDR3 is TGTGCCAGTAGTATAAACGGACTCTATGGCTACACCTTC. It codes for CASSINGLYGYTF.

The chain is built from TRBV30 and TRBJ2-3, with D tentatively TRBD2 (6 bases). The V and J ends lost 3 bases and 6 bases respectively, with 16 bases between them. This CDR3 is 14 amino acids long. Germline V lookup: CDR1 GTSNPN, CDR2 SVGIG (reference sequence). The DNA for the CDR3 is TGTGCCTGGAGGCCCAGCGGGTCCTTCGATACGCAGTATTTT. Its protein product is CAWRPSGSFDTQYF.

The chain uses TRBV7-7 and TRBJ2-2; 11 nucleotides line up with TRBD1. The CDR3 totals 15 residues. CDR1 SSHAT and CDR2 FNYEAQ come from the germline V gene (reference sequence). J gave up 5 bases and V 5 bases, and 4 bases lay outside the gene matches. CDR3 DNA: TGTGCCAGCAGCGCCGGACAGGGGGCTACCGGGGAGCTGTTTTTT. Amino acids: CASSAGQGATGELFF. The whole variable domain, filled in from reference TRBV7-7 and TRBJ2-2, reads GAGVSQSPRYKVTKRGQDVTLRCDPISSHATLYWYQQALGQGPEFLTYFNYEAQPDKSGLPSDRFSAERPEGSISTLTIQRTEQRDSAMYRCASSAGQGATGELFFGEGSRLTVL.

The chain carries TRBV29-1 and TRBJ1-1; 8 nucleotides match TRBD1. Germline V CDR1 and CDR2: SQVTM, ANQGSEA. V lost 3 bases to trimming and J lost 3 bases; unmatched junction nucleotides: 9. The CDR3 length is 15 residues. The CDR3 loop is CSVERQGRLDTEAFF. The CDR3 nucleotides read TGCAGCGTTGAGCGACAGGGGAGGTTGGACACTGAAGCTTTCTTT.

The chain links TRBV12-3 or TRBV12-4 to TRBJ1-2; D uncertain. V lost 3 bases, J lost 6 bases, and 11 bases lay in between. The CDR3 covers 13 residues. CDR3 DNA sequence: TGTGCCAGCAGTTTTTCGGGAAAGAATGGCTACACCTTC. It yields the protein CASSFSGKNGYTF.

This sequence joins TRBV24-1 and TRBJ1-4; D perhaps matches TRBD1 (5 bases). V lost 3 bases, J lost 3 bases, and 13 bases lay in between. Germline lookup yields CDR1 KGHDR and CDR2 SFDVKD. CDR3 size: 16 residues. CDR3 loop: CATSDLIRQSNEKLFF. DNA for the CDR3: TGTGCCACCAGTGATCTAATAAGACAGTCTAATGAAAAACTGTTTTTT.

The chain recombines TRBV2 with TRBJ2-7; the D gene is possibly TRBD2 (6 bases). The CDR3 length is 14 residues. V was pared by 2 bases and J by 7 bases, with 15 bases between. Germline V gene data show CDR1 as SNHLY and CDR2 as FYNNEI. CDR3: CASSERETAGEQYF. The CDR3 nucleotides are TGTGCCAGCAGTGAAAGAGAGACTGCGGGGGAGCAGTACTTC. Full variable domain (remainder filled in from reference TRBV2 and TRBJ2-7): EPEVTQTPSHQVTQMGQEVILRCVPISNHLYFYWYRQILGQKVEFLVSFYNNEISEKSEIFDDQFSVERPDGSNFTLKIRSTKLEDSAMYFCASSERETAGEQYFGPGTRLTVT.

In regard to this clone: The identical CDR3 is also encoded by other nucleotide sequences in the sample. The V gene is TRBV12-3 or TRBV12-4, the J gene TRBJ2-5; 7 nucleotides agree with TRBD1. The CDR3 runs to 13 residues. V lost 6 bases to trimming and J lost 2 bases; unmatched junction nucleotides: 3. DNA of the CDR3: TGTGCCAGCAGCTTGGGACAGCAAGAGACCCAGTACTTC. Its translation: CASSLGQQETQYF.

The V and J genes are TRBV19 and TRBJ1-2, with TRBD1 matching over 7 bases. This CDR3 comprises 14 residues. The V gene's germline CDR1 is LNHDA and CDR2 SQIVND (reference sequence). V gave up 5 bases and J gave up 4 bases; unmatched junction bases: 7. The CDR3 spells CASSRGGRGYGYTF. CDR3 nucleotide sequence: TGTGCCAGTAGTCGAGGGGGCCGGGGCTATGGCTACACCTTC. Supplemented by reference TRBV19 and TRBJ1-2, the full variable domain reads DGGITQSPKYLFRKEGQNVTLSCEQNLNHDAMYWYRQDPGQGLRLIYYSQIVNDFQKGDIAEGYSVSREKKESFPLTVTSAQKNPTAFYLCASSRGGRGYGYTFGSGTRLTVV.

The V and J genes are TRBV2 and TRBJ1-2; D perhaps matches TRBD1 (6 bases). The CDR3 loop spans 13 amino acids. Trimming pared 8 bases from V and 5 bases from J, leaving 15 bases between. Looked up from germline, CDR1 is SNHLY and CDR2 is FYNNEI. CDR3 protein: CASGRDTTYGYTF. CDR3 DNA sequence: TGTGCCAGCGGCCGGGACACGACATATGGCTACACCTTC.

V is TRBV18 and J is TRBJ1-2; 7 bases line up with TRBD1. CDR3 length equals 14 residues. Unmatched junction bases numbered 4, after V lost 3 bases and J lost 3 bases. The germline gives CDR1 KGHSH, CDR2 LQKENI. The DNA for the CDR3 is TGTGCCAGCTCACCGCAGGGGGGAGACTATGGCTACACCTTC. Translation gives CASSPQGGDYGYTF.

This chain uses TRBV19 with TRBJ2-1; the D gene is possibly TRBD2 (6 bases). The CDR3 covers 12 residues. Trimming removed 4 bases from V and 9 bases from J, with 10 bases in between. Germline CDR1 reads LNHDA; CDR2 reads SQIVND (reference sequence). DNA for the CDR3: TGTGCCAGTAGTACACACGGGGGTGAGCAGTTCTTC. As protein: CASSTHGGEQFF.

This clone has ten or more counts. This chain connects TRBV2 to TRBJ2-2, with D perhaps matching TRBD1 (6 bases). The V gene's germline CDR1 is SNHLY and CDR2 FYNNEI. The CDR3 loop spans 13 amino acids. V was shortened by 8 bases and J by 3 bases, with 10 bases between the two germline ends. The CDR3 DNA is TGTGCCAGCCTACAGGGATACACCGGGGAGCTGTTTTTT. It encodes CASLQGYTGELFF.

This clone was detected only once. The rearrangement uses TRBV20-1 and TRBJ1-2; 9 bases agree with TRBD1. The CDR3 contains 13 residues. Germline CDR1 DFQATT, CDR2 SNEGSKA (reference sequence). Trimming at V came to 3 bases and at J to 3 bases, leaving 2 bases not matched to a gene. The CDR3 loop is CSASRTGDYGYTF. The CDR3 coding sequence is TGCAGTGCTAGTCGGACAGGGGACTATGGCTACACCTTC.

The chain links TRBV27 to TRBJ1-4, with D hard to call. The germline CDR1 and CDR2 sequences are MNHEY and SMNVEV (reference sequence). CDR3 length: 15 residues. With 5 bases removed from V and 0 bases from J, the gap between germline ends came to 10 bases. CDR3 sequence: CASSRIGSTNEKLFF. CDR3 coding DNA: TGTGCCAGCAGTCGTATCGGGTCAACTAATGAAAAACTGTTTTTT.

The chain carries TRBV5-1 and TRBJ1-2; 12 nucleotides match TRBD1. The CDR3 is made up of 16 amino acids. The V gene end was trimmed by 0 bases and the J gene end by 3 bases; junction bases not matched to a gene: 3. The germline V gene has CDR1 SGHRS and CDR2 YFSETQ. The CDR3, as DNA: TGCGCCAGCAGCTTGGTGGGACAGGGGGCATACTATGGCTACACCTTC. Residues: CASSLVGQGAYYGYTF.

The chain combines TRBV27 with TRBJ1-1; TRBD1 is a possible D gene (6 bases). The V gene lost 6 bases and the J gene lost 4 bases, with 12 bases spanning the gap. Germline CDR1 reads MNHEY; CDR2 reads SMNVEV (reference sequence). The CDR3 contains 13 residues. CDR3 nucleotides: TGTGCCAGCAGGCGGGGGGGGGCCACTGAAGCTTTCTTT. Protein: CASRRGGATEAFF.

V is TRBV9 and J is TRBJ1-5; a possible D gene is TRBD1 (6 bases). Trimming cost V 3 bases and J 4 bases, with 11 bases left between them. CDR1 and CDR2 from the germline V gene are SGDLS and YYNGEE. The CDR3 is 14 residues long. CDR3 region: CASSARTENQPQHF. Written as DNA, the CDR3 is TGTGCCAGCAGCGCCAGGACAGAGAATCAGCCCCAGCATTTT.

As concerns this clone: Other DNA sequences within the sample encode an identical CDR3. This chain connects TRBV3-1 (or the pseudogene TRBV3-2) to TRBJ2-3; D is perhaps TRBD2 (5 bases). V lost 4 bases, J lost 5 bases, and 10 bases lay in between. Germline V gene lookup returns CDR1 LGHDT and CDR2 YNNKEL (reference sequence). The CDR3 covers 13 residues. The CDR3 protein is CASSLPAGDTQYF. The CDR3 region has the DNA TGTGCCAGCAGCCTGCCGGCGGGAGATACGCAGTATTTT.